This TCR beta chain was documented in a study of OX40 agonist ivuxolimab in advanced cancers. The CDR3 has 15 amino acids. The germline CDR1 and CDR2 sequences are SGHTA and FQGNSA. V was pared by 5 bases and J by 2 bases, with 12 bases between. The study, taken as a whole, reports: Among the lowest peripheral clonal expansion occurred in 0.1-3.0 mg/kg partial responders.

TCRdb keeps only in-frame clones here, not all; method: immunoSEQ multiplex PCR. The sample holds about 69,000 clones, approximately 93% seen once. Regarding this clone: Its antigen is as yet unknown.

This sequence was found in an adult with an advanced solid tumor such as melanoma, head and neck, liver or kidney cancer. V is TRBV7-2 and J is TRBJ2-2; D is perhaps TRBD1 or TRBD2 (5 bases each). Sequences were derived from CD4+ or CD8+ T cells sorted from blood, sampled in a trial of the OX40 agonist ivuxolimab. The CDR3 region is CASSQRDGNTGELFF. In DNA form, the CDR3 reads TGTGCCAGCAGCCAGAGGGACGGTAACACCGGGGAGCTGTTTTTT. The full variable domain, with the rest looked up from reference TRBV7-2 and TRBJ2-2, is GAGVSQSPSNKVTEKGKDVELRCDPISGHTALYWYRQSLGQGLEFLIYFQGNSAPDKSGLPSDRFSAERTGGSVSTLTIQRTQQEDSAVYLCASSQRDGNTGELFFGEGSRLTVL.